Below, 15 T cell receptor beta chains from the same sample are listed, as sequenced in a study of regulatory and conventional T cells in breast cancer. Each CDR3 protein is one row after TCRdb ran MiXCR on the PCR reads. Of 9,500 to 11,000 distinct CDR3 sequences in the sample, about a third are singletons; the top ten hold 4.5% to 6.5%. Sequenced: conventional T cells from blood. Receptors originate from a male donor in good health.

This clonotype appeared once. The chain is built from TRBV7-9 and TRBJ2-3; 10 positions match TRBD1. This CDR3 is built from 12 residues. Germline V CDR1 and CDR2: SEHNR, FQNEAQ (reference sequence). V lost 11 bases and J lost 6; bases outside the gene matches: 5. CDR3 DNA: TGTGCCGGGGGGACAGGGGCTGATACGCAGTATTTT. It specifies CAGGTGADTQYF.

The V gene is TRBV20-1, the J gene TRBJ1-5; 7 nucleotides line up with TRBD1. Germline V gives CDR1 DFQATT, CDR2 SNEGSKA (reference sequence). Unmatched junction bases numbered 4, after V lost 1 base and J lost 4 bases. The CDR3 contains 14 residues. The CDR3: CSARAQGRNQPQHF. The CDR3 DNA sequence: TGCAGTGCTAGAGCACAGGGGCGGAATCAGCCCCAGCATTTT.

Relative to its sample, this clonotype is medium-sized. This chain uses TRBV20-1 with TRBJ2-7; D possibly corresponds to TRBD2 (7 bases). The CDR3 runs 16 residues. V was cut by 1 base and J by 2 bases, with 18 bases left in between. Germline values: CDR1 DFQATT, CDR2 SNEGSKA (reference sequence). In DNA form, the CDR3 reads TGCAGTGCTAGAGGATCCACGAGGGGGGGCCCCTACGAGCAGTACTTC. Translated: CSARGSTRGGPYEQYF.

This chain joins TRBV7-9 and TRBJ1-2; D remains unclear. Trimming took off 3 bases at V and 5 bases at J, with 10 bases between the two ends. This CDR3 spans 13 amino acids. Germline V gene data show CDR1 as SEHNR and CDR2 as FQNEAQ (reference sequence). The CDR3 spells CASSLPGLYGYTF. The CDR3 DNA reads as TGTGCCAGCAGCTTGCCGGGGTTGTATGGCTACACCTTC.

This clonotype has only a few counts. This sequence joins TRBV7-9 and TRBJ1-1; 8 nucleotides agree with TRBD1. CDR1 is SEHNR, CDR2 FQNEAQ, per germline (reference sequence). The CDR3 sequence is 15 residues long. V gave up 1 base and J gave up 2 bases; unmatched junction bases: 3. DNA for the CDR3: TGTGCCAGCAGCTTAGTGGCAGGGGGCAACACTGAAGCTTTCTTT. It yields the protein CASSLVAGGNTEAFF.

J is TRBJ2-1 and V is TRBV20-1, with D perhaps given as TRBD1 or TRBD2 (6 bases each). V was cut by 3 bases and J by 4 bases, with 13 bases left in between. Germline CDR1 and CDR2: DFQATT and SNEGSKA (reference sequence). This CDR3 contains 14 residues. CDR3 loop: CSARVRGLYNEQFF. The CDR3 DNA reads as TGCAGTGCTAGGGTCCGGGGGCTGTACAATGAGCAGTTCTTC.

This clonotype was counted only a few times. V and J are TRBV2 and TRBJ1-2; tentative D call: TRBD1 (6 bases). There are 13 residues in the CDR3. Looked up from germline, CDR1 is SNHLY and CDR2 is FYNNEI. V dropped 6 bases and J dropped 8 bases, with 16 bases sitting between them. The CDR3 nucleotides read TGTGCCAGCAGGGGACAATCACTTCTGGGCTACACCTTC. Protein product: CASRGQSLLGYTF.

In DNA, the CDR3 is TGTGCCAGCAGCTTAGATAGGGAAACTAACTATGGCTACACCTTC. Translating gives CASSLDRETNYGYTF. The genes are TRBV7-2 and TRBJ1-2; D is uncertain. Between the trimmed V and J ends, which lost 1 base and 0 bases, there was a span of 9 bases. The length of the CDR3 is 15 residues. Looked up from germline, CDR1 is SGHTA and CDR2 is FQGNSA.

This chain connects TRBV30 to TRBJ1-2, with D possibly being TRBD1 (6 bases). V gave up 1 base and J gave up 1 base, with 10 bases separating them. Germline assignment: CDR1 GTSNPN and CDR2 SVGIG (reference sequence). The CDR3 loop spans 14 amino acids. CDR3 region: CAWSGQVYNYGYTF. The CDR3 nucleotides are TGTGCCTGGAGTGGACAGGTTTATAACTATGGCTACACCTTC. The full variable domain, in which reference TRBV30 and TRBJ1-2 provide the parts outside the CDR3, is SQTIHQWPATLVQPVGSPLSLECTVEGTSNPNLYWYRQAAGRGLQLLFYSVGIGQISSEVPQNLSASRPQDRQFILSSKKLLLSDSGFYLCAWSGQVYNYGYTFGSGTRLTVV.

A few counts support this clonotype. The V gene is TRBV6-5, the J gene TRBJ2-1, with D maybe TRBD1 (6 bases). The V gene's germline CDR1 is MNHEY and CDR2 SVGAGI. V was shortened by 6 bases and J by 4 bases, with 10 bases between the two germline ends. The CDR3 has 13 residues. CDR3 region: CASRGHGYNEQFF. CDR3 nucleotide sequence: TGTGCCAGCAGGGGACACGGGTACAATGAGCAGTTCTTC.

This sequence joins TRBV5-1 and TRBJ2-3; 12 bases map to TRBD2. The germline V gene encodes CDR1 SGHRS and CDR2 YFSETQ. The CDR3 totals 15 residues. V was clipped by 6 bases and J by 2 bases; unmatched bases: 4. For the CDR3, the DNA is TGCGCCAGCACGACTAGCGGGGGCTTCACAGATACGCAGTATTTT. Translating gives CASTTSGGFTDTQYF.

This chain connects TRBV20-1 to TRBJ2-7; 10 bases are a match to TRBD2. V lost 4 bases to trimming and J lost 3 bases; unmatched junction nucleotides: 9. Germline lookup yields CDR1 DFQATT and CDR2 SNEGSKA (reference sequence). The CDR3 extends over 15 amino acids. Here the CDR3 reads CSATQVAGGFYEQYF. The CDR3 DNA follows: TGCAGTGCTACCCAGGTAGCGGGGGGTTTCTACGAGCAGTACTTC.

The rearrangement uses TRBV7-8 and TRBJ1-2; D is undetermined. The CDR3 covers 15 residues. CDR1 and CDR2 (germline): SGHVS, FQNEAQ. The V gene lost 2 bases and the J gene lost 0 bases, with 10 bases spanning the gap. DNA for the CDR3: TGTGCCAGCAGCTTATCGATAGGTGCTAACTATGGCTACACCTTC. Protein: CASSLSIGANYGYTF.

This clonotype was observed a handful of times. This chain joins TRBV2 and TRBJ2-1, with unresolved D. Trimming took 1 base from V and 10 from J, leaving 8 bases between them. The germline CDR1 and CDR2 sequences are SNHLY and FYNNEI. The CDR3 runs 12 residues. The CDR3 DNA follows: TGTGCCAGCAGTGAAGGAGTCGTCGAGCAGTTCTTC. As protein: CASSEGVVEQFF.

The V call is TRBV7-2, the J call TRBJ2-3, with a tentative D call TRBD2 (5 bases). The CDR3 covers 14 residues. Deletions cut 10 bases from V and 4 bases from J, with 18 bases between. Germline V lookup: CDR1 SGHTA, CDR2 FQGNSA. Here the CDR3 reads CATLRTFGADTQYF. The DNA for the CDR3 is TGTGCCACACTGAGGACCTTCGGGGCAGATACGCAGTATTTT.